This T cell receptor (beta chain) appears in the sequencing data of a study of T cell responses to AZD1222 COVID-19 vaccine. Study-wide context: Second doses that came at about 4 or about 12 weeks were put together. Study-wide results and limits: There were repertoire samples only from the period after the peak T cell response. The study found vaccine-associated CD4 TCRs spanning spike, dominant at 160-218 and 743-854. White British people made up most donors, females outnumbered males, and clonal diversity was possibly underestimated.

Of note for this clone: As yet, its antigen is unknown.

Trimming removed 7 bases from V and 0 bases from J, with 13 bases in between. CDR1 is SNHLY and CDR2 is FYNNEI in the germline V gene. This CDR3 contains 15 residues. The table came from immunoSEQ multiplex PCR; TCRdb's copy has only in-frame clones and leaves some out. Among under 200,000 clones listed, about nine tenths were seen once. This specimen consisted of peripheral blood, obtained on day 0 of AZD1222 vaccination. This chain links TRBV2 with TRBJ2-1; D is perhaps TRBD2 (6 bases). The clonotype comes from an adult in good health. The CDR3 nucleotides read TGTGCCAGCAAGGTCCGGGACTTCTCCTACAATGAGCAGTTCTTC. It specifies CASKVRDFSYNEQFF.